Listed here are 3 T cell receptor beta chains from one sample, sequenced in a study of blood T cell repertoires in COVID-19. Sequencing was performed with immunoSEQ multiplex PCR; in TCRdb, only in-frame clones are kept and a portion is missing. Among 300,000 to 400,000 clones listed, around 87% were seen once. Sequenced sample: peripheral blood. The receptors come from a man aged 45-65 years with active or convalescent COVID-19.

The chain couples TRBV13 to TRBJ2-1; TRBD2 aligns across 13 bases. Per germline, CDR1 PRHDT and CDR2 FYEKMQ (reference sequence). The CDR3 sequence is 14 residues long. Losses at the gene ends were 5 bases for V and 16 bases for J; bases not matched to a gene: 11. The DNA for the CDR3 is TGTGCCAGCAGCACAAGGACTAGCGGGAGTAAAATCTTCTTC. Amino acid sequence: CASSTRTSGSKIFF.

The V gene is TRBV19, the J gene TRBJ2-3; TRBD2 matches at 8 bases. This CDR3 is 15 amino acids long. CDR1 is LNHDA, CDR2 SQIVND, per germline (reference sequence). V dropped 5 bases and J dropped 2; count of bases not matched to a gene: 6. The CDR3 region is CASSLAGWNTDTQYF. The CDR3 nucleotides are TGTGCCAGTAGTCTAGCGGGTTGGAACACAGATACGCAGTATTTT.

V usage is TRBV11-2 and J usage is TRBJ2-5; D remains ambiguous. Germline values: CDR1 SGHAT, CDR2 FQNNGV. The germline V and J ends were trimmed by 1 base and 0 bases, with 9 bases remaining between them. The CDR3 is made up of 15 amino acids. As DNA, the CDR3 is TGTGCCAGCAGCTTAGGACTGGAGAACCAAGAGACCCAGTACTTC. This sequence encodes CASSLGLENQETQYF.